A selection of T cell receptor beta chains follows, all from one sample in a study of blood T cell repertoires in COVID-19. Produced via immunoSEQ multiplex PCR; TCRdb's table is partial and in-frame only. The sample has 380,000 or so clones, around 89% seen once. Sequencing input: peripheral blood. The receptors were sampled from a middle-aged man with acute or convalescent COVID-19. CDR3s include the opening cysteine and the closing phenylalanine or tryptophan. A D gene is named only where the DNA matches it firmly. A clone size is listed for some rows: how often the clone was seen (once, few, many), or a class if it is expanded.

TRBV5-5	-	TRBJ1-1	TRBD1	TGTGCCAGCAGCTTGGTCCCAGGGGGCACTGAAGCTTTCTTT	CASSLVPGGTEAFF
TRBV18	-	TRBJ2-7	-	TGTGCCAGCTCAGACTCTTTAGCGGCCTCTACGAAGCAGTACTTC	CASSDSLAASTKQYF
TRBV3-1/TRBV3-2	-	TRBJ2-5	TRBD1	TGTGCCAGCAGCCCACCAGGGGGCGGCGAGACCCAGTACTTC	CASSPPGGGETQYF
TRBV6-1	-	TRBJ2-7	TRBD1	TGTGCCAGCAGTGAAGGGGGGGACAGGTCGTACTTC	CASSEGGDRSYF
TRBV28	-	TRBJ1-5	TRBD1	TGTGCCAGCAGTCCAGGACAGGGCCATTATAGCAATCAGCCCCAGCATTTT	CASSPGQGHYSNQPQHF
TRBV4-1	-	TRBJ1-4	-	TGCGCCAGCAGCCTAAAAGCGGGGGGTGGTAATGAAAAACTGTTTTTT	CASSLKAGGGNEKLFF
TRBV14	-	TRBJ2-6	-	TGTGCCAGCAGCGACGACAAGTACTCTGGGGCCAACGTCCTGACTTTC	CASSDDKYSGANVLTF
TRBV16	-	TRBJ1-1	-	TGTGCCAGCAGCCAACGGGGGGGGTCGGGTAACACTGAAGCTTTCTTT	CASSQRGGSGNTEAFF
TRBV11-1	once	TRBJ2-1	TRBD2	TGTGCCAGCAGCGCGGGACTAGCGGGTCAGGTTGAGCAGTTCTTC	CASSAGLAGQVEQFF
TRBV6-6	once	TRBJ2-5	-	TGTGCCAGCAGTTACCCCCCCGGAGAGACCCAGTACTTC	CASSYPPGETQYF
TRBV3-1/TRBV3-2	-	TRBJ2-7	-	TGTGCCAGCAGCCACCGACTCCTCACCGTCAACTCCTACGAGCAGTACTTC	CASSHRLLTVNSYEQYF
TRBV2	-	TRBJ1-1	TRBD1	TGTGCCAGCAGTTTGGGACAGGGGTACACTGAAGCTTTCTTT	CASSLGQGYTEAFF
TRBV6-4	few	TRBJ2-2	TRBD2	TGTGCCAGCAGGGGGACTAGAGAGGTCGGGGAGCTGTTTTTT	CASRGTREVGELFF
TRBV2	-	TRBJ1-2	-	TGTGCCAGAAGGGAGGGCTATGGCTACACCTTC	CARREGYGYTF
TRBV9	-	TRBJ1-2	TRBD1	TGTGCCAGCAGCTCCTCACAAGTGGACAGGGGCTATGGCTACACCTTC	CASSSSQVDRGYGYTF
TRBV28	-	TRBJ1-1	-	TGTGCCAGCAGTCGTGGGAGGTTGGGCACTGAAGCTTTCTTT	CASSRGRLGTEAFF
TRBV4-1	-	TRBJ2-7	TRBD1	TGCGCCAGCAGCCAGACAGGGGGCCCTACCTACGAGCAGTACTTC	CASSQTGGPTYEQYF
TRBV28	-	TRBJ1-2	-	TGTGCCAGCAGTTATGGACATGATGGCTACACCTTC	CASSYGHDGYTF
TRBV21-1	-	TRBJ1-2	-	TGTGCCAGCAGCAAAAAGGACCCGGGACAGGGGACGCATGGCTACACCTTC	CASSKKDPGQGTHGYTF
TRBV7-2	once	TRBJ1-3	TRBD1	TGTGCCAGCAGCCCGGACAGGGCTTGGAACACCATATATTTT	CASSPDRAWNTIYF
TRBV19	-	TRBJ1-3	TRBD1	TGTGCCAGTAGTGACAGGGTGAGGGTCGGAAACACCATATATTTT	CASSDRVRVGNTIYF
TRBV11-2	-	TRBJ2-2	-	TGTGCCAGCAAGAAACTTGCGGGGGCGAGTACCGGGGAGCTGTTTTTT	CASKKLAGASTGELFF
TRBV3-1/TRBV3-2	-	TRBJ2-2	-	TGTGCCACGAAGGGGGCCGGGGAGCTGTTTTTT	CATKGAGELFF
TRBV7-2	-	TRBJ2-7	-	TGTGCCAGCAGCCCCTCTTACGAGCAGTACTTC	CASSPSYEQYF
TRBV11-2	-	TRBJ1-6	TRBD1	TGTGCCAGCAGCTTAGGGGGACAGTCCTATAATTCACCCCTCCACTTT	CASSLGGQSYNSPLHF
TRBV27	-	TRBJ2-5	-	TGTGCCAGCAGTTTATTCCGGGGGGAGACCCAGTACTTC	CASSLFRGETQYF
TRBV7-2	-	TRBJ1-1	-	TGTGCCAGCAGCTCCTATGGACTGGGCACTGAAGCTTTCTTT	CASSSYGLGTEAFF
TRBV10-3	-	TRBJ2-1	-	TGTGCCATCAGTGAAACAGGGTACAATGAGCAGTTCTTC	CAISETGYNEQFF
TRBV3-1/TRBV3-2	-	TRBJ2-1	-	TGTGCCAGCAGCCAAGGGCGGGGCGGCGACAATGAGCAGTTCTTC	CASSQGRGGDNEQFF
TRBV7-6	-	TRBJ2-1	TRBD1	TGTGCCAGCAGCCCCCGGGACAGGAGCTCCTACAATGAGCAGTTCTTC	CASSPRDRSSYNEQFF
TRBV5-4	-	TRBJ2-7	-	TGTGCCAGCAGCTCCGCGGGGGAGCAGTACTTC	CASSSAGEQYF
TRBV19	-	TRBJ2-7	-	TGTGCCAGTAGTATCGGGACTCCTCACTACGAGCAGTACTTC	CASSIGTPHYEQYF
TRBV28	-	TRBJ2-1	-	TGTGCCAGCAGTCCGGCGGGAAGCTCCTACAATGAGCAGTTCTTC	CASSPAGSSYNEQFF
TRBV19	-	TRBJ2-1	TRBD2	TGTGCCAGTTCCAGCGGGGCCCGGGCTAAGCAGTTCTTC	CASSSGARAKQFF
TRBV2	-	TRBJ1-6	-	TGTGCCAGCCTGAGACGGGGAGGCTCCTATAATTCACCCCTCCACTTT	CASLRRGGSYNSPLHF
TRBV3-1/TRBV3-2	-	TRBJ1-2	-	TGTGCCTTAGGCGGGGTCGTCTATGGCTACACCTTC	CALGGVVYGYTF
TRBV6-5	-	TRBJ1-3	TRBD1	TGTGCCAGCAGCTGGGACAGCGACTCTGGAAACACCATATATTTT	CASSWDSDSGNTIYF
TRBV3-1/TRBV3-2	-	TRBJ2-1	TRBD2	TGTGCCAGCAGTCCGATAAGACCAGCGGGGGGGCGGTTGAATGAGCAGTTCTTC	CASSPIRPAGGRLNEQFF
TRBV10-1	-	TRBJ2-7	-	TGCGCCAGCAGTGAGTCGGGGCTGGTGTACTTC	CASSESGLVYF
TRBV6-5	-	TRBJ2-1	-	TGTGCCAGCGGAAAAATTTCAGGGGTTACGAGTGAGCAGTTCTTC	CASGKISGVTSEQFF
TRBV5-1	-	TRBJ2-2	TRBD1	TGCGCCAGCAGCTTAGGCGGGACAGGTAACACCGGGGAGCTGTTTTTT	CASSLGGTGNTGELFF
TRBV6-6	-	TRBJ2-5	TRBD2	TGTGCCAGCAGTCTGTCTAATAGTGGGGGAGGGGCGCGGGAGACCCAGTACTTC	CASSLSNSGGGARETQYF
TRBV5-1	-	TRBJ2-7	TRBD2	TGCGCCAGCAGCTTGGGGACTAGCGGGCGCTACGAGCAGTACTTC	CASSLGTSGRYEQYF
TRBV15	-	TRBJ2-7	TRBD1	TGTGCCACCAGCGACCAGGGGGCCCTCTCCTACGAGCAGTACTTC	CATSDQGALSYEQYF
TRBV5-1	-	TRBJ1-6	TRBD1	TGCGCCAGCAGCCGGGACAGGGGAAGTAGAAATTCACCCCTCCACTTT	CASSRDRGSRNSPLHF
TRBV19	-	TRBJ1-2	TRBD1	TGTGCCAGTAAACAGGGGAACTATGGCTACACCTTC	CASKQGNYGYTF
TRBV10-1	few	TRBJ1-1	-	TGCGCCAGCAGTGAGTCTCCCAGGGACACTGAAGCTTTCTTT	CASSESPRDTEAFF
TRBV15	-	TRBJ2-5	-	TGTGCCACCAGCTCCGGACGGGAACAAGAGACCCAGTACTTC	CATSSGREQETQYF
TRBV19	-	TRBJ1-2	TRBD1	TGTGCCGTATGGACAGGAAACTATGGCTACACCTTC	CAVWTGNYGYTF
TRBV27	-	TRBJ1-5	TRBD1	TGTGCCAGCAGCAGACAGGGAAAGGAACCCCAGCATTTT	CASSRQGKEPQHF
TRBV6-5	-	TRBJ2-5	-	TGTGCCAGCAGAGGGGGGGTGCGGGGGACCCAGTACTTC	CASRGGVRGTQYF
TRBV7-2	-	TRBJ2-5	-	TGTGCCAGCAGCTTGAGGGGGACCCTGGCAGAGACCCAGTACTTC	CASSLRGTLAETQYF
TRBV19	once	TRBJ1-4	-	TGTGCCAGTAAGAAAGAGACTAATGAAAAACTGTTTTTT	CASKKETNEKLFF
TRBV5-1	-	TRBJ2-7	-	TGCGCCAGCAGCTTGGACAGGCCCCTCTACGAGCAGTACTTC	CASSLDRPLYEQYF
TRBV10-1	-	TRBJ2-2	-	TGCGCCAGCAGTGATATTGGGGAGCTGTTTTTT	CASSDIGELFF
TRBV28	-	TRBJ1-5	-	TGTGCCAGCAGAGCCCAGGGCAATCAGCCCCAGCATTTT	CASRAQGNQPQHF
TRBV4-3	-	TRBJ2-3	-	TGCGCCAGCAGCCAAGATGCGGGGCGCACAGATACGCAGTATTTT	CASSQDAGRTDTQYF
TRBV5-1	once	TRBJ1-5	TRBD1	TGCGCCAGCAGGTTCATTCGACAGGGGGAGGGTGTCGATCAGCCCCAGCATTTT	CASRFIRQGEGVDQPQHF
TRBV25-1	-	TRBJ1-2	-	TGTGCCAGCAGTGTAGGGGGTACGTATGGCTACACCTTC	CASSVGGTYGYTF
TRBV28	-	TRBJ2-7	TRBD1	TGTGCCAGCAGTCCTCATGGGACAGGGGGCTACGAGCAGTACTTC	CASSPHGTGGYEQYF